The 17 T cell receptor beta chains listed next were all sequenced from one sample in a study of cytomegalovirus exposure and HLA in healthy donors. Both 60 Vbeta primers and 13 Jbeta primers went into the PCR. Sequencing was performed with immunoSEQ multiplex PCR; in TCRdb, only in-frame clones are kept and a portion is missing. Of a few hundred thousand clones in the sample, around 83% were seen once. Sequencing was carried out using PBMCs. The receptor set was obtained from a girl aged 5-17 years in good health and CMV-seronegative.

The V and J genes are TRBV5-1 and TRBJ2-2; 7 positions agree with TRBD1. This CDR3 is built from 16 residues. With 4 bases clipped from V and 0 bases from J, the junction kept 6 bases outside the gene matches. Germline V gene sequence: CDR1 SGHRS, CDR2 YFSETQ. The DNA of the CDR3 is TGCGCCAGCAGCAGCACAGGGGCACCGAACACCGGGGAGCTGTTTTTT. Protein: CASSSTGAPNTGELFF.

This chain joins TRBV27 and TRBJ2-1, with 7 nucleotides matching TRBD2. J was trimmed by 3 bases and V by 8 bases; bases with no gene match: 4. CDR1 MNHEY and CDR2 SMNVEV come from the germline V gene (reference sequence). The CDR3 sequence is 13 residues long. CDR3 coding DNA: TGTGCCAGCGGGGACTACTTCTACAATGAGCAGTTCTTC. Its protein is CASGDYFYNEQFF.

This clone was observed a few times. This chain links TRBV7-9 with TRBJ1-2, with D perhaps TRBD1 (6 bases). V lost 5 bases to trimming and J lost 4 bases, with 17 bases between them. The CDR3 spans 15 residues. Germline CDR1 and CDR2: SEHNR and FQNEAQ (reference sequence). CDR3 in DNA: TGTGCCAGCAGCCCAGAGGTTCGAGGGGGCTATGGCTACACCTTC. It translates to CASSPEVRGGYGYTF.

V and J are TRBV6-5 and TRBJ1-3; D gene unclear. The germline V gene has CDR1 MNHEY and CDR2 SVGAGI. The CDR3 extends over 15 amino acids. Deletions cut 0 bases from V and 2 bases from J, with 8 bases between. This CDR3 reads CASSYSRRAGNTIYF. DNA for the CDR3: TGTGCCAGCAGTTACTCAAGACGGGCTGGAAACACCATATATTTT.

V is TRBV9 and J is TRBJ1-4; D is possibly TRBD1 (5 bases). V was shortened by 1 base and J by 2 bases, with 9 bases between the two germline ends. The germline gives CDR1 SGDLS, CDR2 YYNGEE. The CDR3 totals 15 residues. The chain's CDR3 is CASSVQGSTNEKLFF. The CDR3, as DNA: TGTGCCAGCAGCGTACAGGGTAGTACTAATGAAAAACTGTTTTTT.

The count of this clone is one. This chain connects TRBV5-1 to TRBJ2-1; D possibly corresponds to TRBD2 (5 bases). V lost 4 bases and J 0 bases, leaving 14 bases between the germline ends. Germline CDR1 is SGHRS and CDR2 is YFSETQ. The CDR3 is 16 amino acids. This CDR3 reads CASSLPPGSSYNEQFF. As DNA, the CDR3 is TGCGCCAGCAGCCTTCCACCGGGATCCTCCTACAATGAGCAGTTCTTC.

Details on this clone: The sample carries other DNA sequences with the same CDR3. V is TRBV10-3 and J is TRBJ2-3; D not certain. In germline, CDR1 is ENHRY, CDR2 SYGVKD. This CDR3 is built from 12 residues. Trimming took off 5 bases at V and 1 base at J, with 4 bases between the two ends. The DNA for the CDR3 is TGTGCCATCAGTCAGGGCACAGATACGCAGTATTTT. Translating gives CAISQGTDTQYF.

The rearrangement joins TRBV19 to TRBJ1-2; D is possibly TRBD1 (5 bases). V lost 6 bases to trimming and J lost 4 bases, with 12 bases between them. Per the germline V gene, CDR1 is LNHDA and CDR2 is SQIVND (reference sequence). The length of the CDR3 is 13 residues. In nucleotides, the CDR3 is TGTGCCAGTAGCATGGAGGGGTTCTATGGCTACACCTTC. This sequence encodes CASSMEGFYGYTF.

The chain joins TRBV28 to TRBJ1-4; no firm D call. The CDR3 is 15 amino acids. V lost 5 bases and J 7 bases, leaving 17 bases between the germline ends. Germline V lookup: CDR1 MDHEN, CDR2 SYDVKM. The CDR3, as DNA: TGTGCCAGCAGTACCCCCCTATGGGCCGCTGAAAAACTGTTTTTT. Translated, it gives CASSTPLWAAEKLFF.

The V gene is TRBV28, the J gene TRBJ1-2; D might be TRBD1 (6 bases). Trimming removed 5 bases at V and 9 bases at J, with 25 bases between. Looked up from germline, CDR1 is MDHEN and CDR2 is SYDVKM. The CDR3 loop spans 16 amino acids. In DNA form, the CDR3 reads TGTGCCAGCAGTCCGGCGTCGACCAGGGGAGAGTATAGCTACACCTTC. This encodes CASSPASTRGEYSYTF.

V and J are TRBV2 and TRBJ2-1, with 9 bases that match TRBD1. After removal of 7 bases from V and 4 bases from J, the junction contained 8 bases not matched to a gene. Germline V gene data show CDR1 as SNHLY and CDR2 as FYNNEI. The CDR3 contains 15 residues. In DNA, the CDR3 is TGTGCCAGCACTCAACAGGGGGCGAAGTACAATGAGCAGTTCTTC. This translates into CASTQQGAKYNEQFF.

V gene TRBV6-1 combines with J gene TRBJ2-6; D possibly corresponds to TRBD2 (5 bases). With 4 bases removed from V and 0 bases from J, the gap between germline ends came to 16 bases. The CDR3 runs 18 residues. In germline, CDR1 is MNHNS, CDR2 SASEGT. The DNA of the CDR3 is TGTGCCAGCAGTGGACGTTCGGAGGCAACCTCTGGGGCCAACGTCCTGACTTTC. It yields the protein CASSGRSEATSGANVLTF.

The gene calls are TRBV9 and TRBJ1-1; D uncertain. CDR3 length equals 15 residues. Germline V gene lookup returns CDR1 SGDLS and CDR2 YYNGEE. The V end was cut by 3 bases, the J end by 0 bases, with 12 bases between. The CDR3, as DNA: TGTGCCAGCAGCGACGGAGAAGCGATGAACACTGAAGCTTTCTTT. Encoded protein: CASSDGEAMNTEAFF.

The chain carries TRBV5-6 and TRBJ2-5; D might be TRBD1 (6 bases). V was shortened by 0 bases and J by 5 bases, with 14 bases between the two germline ends. Per germline, CDR1 SGHDT and CDR2 YYEEEE. The CDR3 loop spans 15 amino acids. For the CDR3, the DNA is TGTGCCAGCAGCTTGGTGCCAACCCAGGGGGAGACCCAGTACTTC. Protein product: CASSLVPTQGETQYF.

The V call is TRBV2, the J call TRBJ2-5, with D possibly being TRBD2 (5 bases). This CDR3 region has 13 residues. V was trimmed by 7 bases and J by 5 bases, leaving 14 bases between them. Germline CDR1 is SNHLY and CDR2 is FYNNEI. The CDR3 here is CASTRTWWETQYF. The CDR3, as DNA: TGTGCCAGCACGAGGACTTGGTGGGAGACCCAGTACTTC.

CDR3 sequence (DNA): TGTGCCAGCAGCCTTAGGACTCGGTTCGGGGAGCTGTTTTTT. Amino acid sequence: CASSLRTRFGELFF. The V gene is TRBV7-2, the J gene TRBJ2-2, with a possible D match to TRBD2 (5 bases). CDR3 size: 14 residues. Trimming stripped 5 bases from V and 7 bases from J, with 14 bases between. Germline CDR1 reads SGHTA; CDR2 reads FQGNSA.

The rearrangement joins TRBV10-3 to TRBJ1-6; possibly TRBD1 for D (6 bases). The germline V gene has CDR1 ENHRY and CDR2 SYGVKD. V lost 4 bases to trimming and J lost 7 bases, with 14 bases between them. CDR3 length: 15 amino acids. Here the CDR3 reads CAISGIQGGNSPLHF. The CDR3 DNA sequence: TGTGCCATCAGTGGGATACAGGGAGGGAATTCACCCCTCCACTTT.